This T cell receptor beta chain is from a study of T-cell memory formation after mild COVID-19 (dated by TCRdb to about 2021). The study in broad terms: TCR sequence clusters from the two donors were found to be largely donor specific. T-cell clones expanding and contracting after mild COVID-19 in a couple of donors were tracked by longitudinal TCRalpha and TCRbeta repertoire sequencing. The cohort comprised two young, previously healthy adult volunteers, one female and one male.

The CDR3 covers 14 residues, taking in both the cysteine and the phenylalanine. Just the 42-base CDR3 DNA is kept, in frame starting at base 1. CDR1 and CDR2 are read off the germline V gene as SGHRS and YFSETQ. Relative to germline, V is missing 5 bases and J is missing 5 bases, with 8 bases of the junction outside any gene match. Study-wide findings and limitations: From day 15 to 85, contracting clones showed balanced CD4/CD8 phenotypes, whereas a second wave of clones that expanded from day 15 to 37 leaned towards CD4+. SARS-CoV-2 specificity was not confirmed for the second-wave clones peaking on day 37. Only two mild cases were covered by the study, and larger cohorts that include severe cases with pre-infection samples were considered necessary. Some responding clones were detected in pre-infection memory, which suggested that pre-existing cross-reactive memory T cells had joined the SARS-CoV-2 response. Contracting CD4+ clones appeared mostly in the CM and EM memory subsets, whereas CD8+ clones were enriched in EMRA.

Data came from an Illumina NovaSeq 6000. cDNA libraries for TCRalpha and TCRbeta were prepared by 5'RACE using constant-segment primers, with sample barcodes and unique molecular identifiers added. RNA was extracted from every sample with Trizol reagent. Amplification of the libraries took two PCR steps, and the second step added a second sample barcode plus Illumina TruSeq adapters. Sequencing of the libraries was done on an Illumina NovaSeq, producing 2 x 150 bp paired-end reads. The paper's data handling went like this. With migec v1.2.7, reads were demultiplexed and then collapsed into UMI-guided consensus sequences. Using mixcr v2.1.11, UMI consensuses were aligned to TRA and TRB V and J templates and then assembled into clonotypes. Clonotypes were classified as expanded or contracted when called significant by both edgeR and NoisET, with noise models trained on biological replicates. edgeR calls used a false discovery rate-adjusted p below 0.01 and a log2 fold-change threshold of 1. PCA with hierarchical clustering of max-normalized trajectories of the 1000 most abundant clonotypes was used as exploratory dynamics analysis. Separately sequenced CD4+ and CD8+ repertoires were used to assign the CD4 or CD8 phenotype of responding clones. TCRdb reprocessed the public reads (quality trimming at Q25 with fastp, clone calling with MiXCR) and kept in-frame beta chains. Merged by CDR3 protein, the rows form single entries marked with the most common genes and DNA. The V and J calls follow TCRdb's processing rather than the paper's. The sample has about 190,000 distinct CDR3 sequences on record, about a sixth of them singletons. The leading ten clones occupy roughly 2.6% of the sample.

This clonotype occurred a few times. Its cognate antigen has yet to be identified. The sample holds no much larger clone one base away, and base qualities are not on file. Ficoll-Paque density gradient centrifugation was used to isolate PBMCs. Recombination joined TRBV5-1 with TRBJ2-3, and TRBD1 aligns with 7 junction nucleotides. The sequence was obtained from an adult woman who had mild COVID-19 (a few samples of this study predate the infection). The sample titles of this study are shuffled in the database, so cell type and time point are left out; the donor was told from shared clones. The specimen sequenced was PBMCs or a T cell subset sorted from them (not recorded which). The DNA sequence is as follows: TGCGCCAGCAGACAGGGACAGATTAGAGATACGCAGTATTTT. This translates into CASRQGQIRDTQYF.